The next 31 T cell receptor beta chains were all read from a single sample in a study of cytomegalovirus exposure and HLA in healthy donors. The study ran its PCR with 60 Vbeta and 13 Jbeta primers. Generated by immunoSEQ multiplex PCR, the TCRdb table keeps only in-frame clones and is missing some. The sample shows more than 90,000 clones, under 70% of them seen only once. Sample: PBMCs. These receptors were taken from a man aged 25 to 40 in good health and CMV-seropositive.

CDR3 sequence: CASIGREQGGELFF. For the CDR3, the DNA is TGCGCTTCTATCGGCCGTGAACAGGGTGGGGAGCTGTTTTTT. The chain recombines TRBV5-1 with TRBJ2-2, with D tentatively TRBD1 (6 bases). The CDR3 covers 14 residues. Germline CDR1 and CDR2: SGHRS and YFSETQ.

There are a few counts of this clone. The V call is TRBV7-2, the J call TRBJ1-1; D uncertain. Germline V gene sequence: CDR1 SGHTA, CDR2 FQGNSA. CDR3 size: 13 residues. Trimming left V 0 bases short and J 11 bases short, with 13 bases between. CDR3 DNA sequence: TGTGCCAGCAGCTTAGCCCGGGAGGTAAAGGCTTTCTTT. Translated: CASSLAREVKAFF.

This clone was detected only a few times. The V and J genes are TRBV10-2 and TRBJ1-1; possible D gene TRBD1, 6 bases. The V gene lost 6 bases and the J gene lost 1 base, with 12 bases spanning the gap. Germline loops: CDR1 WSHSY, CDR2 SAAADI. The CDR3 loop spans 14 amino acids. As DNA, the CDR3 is TGCGCCAGCAGGGAGGGGGGGGCGAACACTGAAGCTTTCTTT. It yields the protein CASREGGANTEAFF.

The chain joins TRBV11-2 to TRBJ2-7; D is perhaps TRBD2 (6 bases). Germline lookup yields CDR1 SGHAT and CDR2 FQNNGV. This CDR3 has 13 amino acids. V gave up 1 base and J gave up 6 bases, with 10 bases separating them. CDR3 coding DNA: TGTGCCAGCAGCTTAGCGGGAGAAGGCGAGCAGTACTTC. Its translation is CASSLAGEGEQYF.

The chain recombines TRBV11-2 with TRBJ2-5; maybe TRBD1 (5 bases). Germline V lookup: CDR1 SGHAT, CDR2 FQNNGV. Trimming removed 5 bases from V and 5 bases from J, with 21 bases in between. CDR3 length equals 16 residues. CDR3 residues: CASSPPGPWGPETQYF. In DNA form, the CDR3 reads TGTGCCAGCAGCCCCCCGGGCCCTTGGGGCCCCGAGACCCAGTACTTC.

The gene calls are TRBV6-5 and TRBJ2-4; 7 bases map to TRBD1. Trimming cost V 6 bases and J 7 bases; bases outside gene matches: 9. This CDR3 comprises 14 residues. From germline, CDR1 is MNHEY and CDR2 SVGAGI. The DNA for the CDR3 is TGTGCCAGCAGAATTAGACAGGGTGGGAACATTCAGTACTTC. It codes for CASRIRQGGNIQYF.

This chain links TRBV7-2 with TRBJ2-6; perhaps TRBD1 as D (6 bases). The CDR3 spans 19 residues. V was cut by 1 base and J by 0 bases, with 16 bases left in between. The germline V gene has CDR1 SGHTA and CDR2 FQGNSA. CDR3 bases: TGTGCCAGCAGCTTAGTGGGCAGGGGTGTATCCTCTGGGGCCAACGTCCTGACTTTC. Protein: CASSLVGRGVSSGANVLTF.

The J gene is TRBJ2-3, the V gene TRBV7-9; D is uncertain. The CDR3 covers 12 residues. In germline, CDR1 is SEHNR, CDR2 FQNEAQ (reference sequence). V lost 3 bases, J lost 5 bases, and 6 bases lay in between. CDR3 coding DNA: TGTGCCAGCAGCTTCCTAAGAGATACGCAGTATTTT. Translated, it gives CASSFLRDTQYF.

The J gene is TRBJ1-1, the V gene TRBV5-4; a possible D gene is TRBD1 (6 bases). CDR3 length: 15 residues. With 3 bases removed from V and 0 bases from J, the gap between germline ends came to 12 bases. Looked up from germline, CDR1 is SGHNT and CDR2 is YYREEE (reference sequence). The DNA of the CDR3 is TGTGCCAGCAGCTCTAGGGGGGGAATGAACACTGAAGCTTTCTTT. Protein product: CASSSRGGMNTEAFF.

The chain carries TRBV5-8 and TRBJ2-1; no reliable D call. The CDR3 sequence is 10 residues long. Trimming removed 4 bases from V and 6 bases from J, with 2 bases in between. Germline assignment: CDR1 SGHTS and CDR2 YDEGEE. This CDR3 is CASSRNEQFF. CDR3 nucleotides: TGTGCCAGCAGCCGCAATGAGCAGTTCTTC.

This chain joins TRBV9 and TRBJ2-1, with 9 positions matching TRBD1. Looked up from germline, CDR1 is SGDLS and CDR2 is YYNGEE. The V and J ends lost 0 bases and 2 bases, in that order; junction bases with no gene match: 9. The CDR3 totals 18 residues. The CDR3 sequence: CASSVVGTGSPAYNEQFF. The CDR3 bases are TGTGCCAGCAGCGTAGTGGGGACAGGGTCCCCCGCCTACAATGAGCAGTTCTTC.

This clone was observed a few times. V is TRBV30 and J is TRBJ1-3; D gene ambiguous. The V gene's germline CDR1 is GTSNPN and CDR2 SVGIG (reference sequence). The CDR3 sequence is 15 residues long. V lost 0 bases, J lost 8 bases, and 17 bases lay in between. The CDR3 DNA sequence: TGTGCCTGGAGTGTACCTTACTTCCGTCGGGACACCATATATTTT. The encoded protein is CAWSVPYFRRDTIYF.

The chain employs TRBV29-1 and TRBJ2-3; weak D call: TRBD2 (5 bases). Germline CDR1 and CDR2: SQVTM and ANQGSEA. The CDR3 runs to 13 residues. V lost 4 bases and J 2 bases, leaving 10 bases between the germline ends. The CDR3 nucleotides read TGCAGCGTTGTTCGGGGAAACACAGATACGCAGTATTTT. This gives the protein CSVVRGNTDTQYF.

The CDR3 nucleotides are TGTGCCAGCAGTTCGAGTCTTTCCACAGTGGTGAAAACCTACGAGCAGTACTTC. Protein sequence: CASSSSLSTVVKTYEQYF. The chain uses TRBV2 and TRBJ2-7, with unresolved D. Trimming removed 5 bases from V and 2 bases from J, with 25 bases in between. The CDR3 is made up of 18 amino acids. The V gene's germline CDR1 is SNHLY and CDR2 FYNNEI.

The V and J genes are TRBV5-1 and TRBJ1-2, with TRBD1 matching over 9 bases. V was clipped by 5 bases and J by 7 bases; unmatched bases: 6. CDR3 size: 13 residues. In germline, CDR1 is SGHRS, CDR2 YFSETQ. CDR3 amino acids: CASSLQGARGYTF. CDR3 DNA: TGCGCCAGCAGTCTACAGGGGGCTCGTGGCTACACCTTC.

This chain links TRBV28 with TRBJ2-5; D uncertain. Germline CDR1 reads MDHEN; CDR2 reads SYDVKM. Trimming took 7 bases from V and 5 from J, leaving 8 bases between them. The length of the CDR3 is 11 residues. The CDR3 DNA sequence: TGTGCCAGCACCCTGGCCGAGACCCAGTACTTC. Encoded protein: CASTLAETQYF.

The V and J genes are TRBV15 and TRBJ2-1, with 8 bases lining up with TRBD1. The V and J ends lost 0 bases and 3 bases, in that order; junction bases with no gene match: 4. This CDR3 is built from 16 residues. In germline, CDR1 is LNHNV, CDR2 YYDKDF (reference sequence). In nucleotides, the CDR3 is TGTGCCACCAGCAGAGACCCCGGGACAGGCTACAATGAGCAGTTCTTC. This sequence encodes CATSRDPGTGYNEQFF. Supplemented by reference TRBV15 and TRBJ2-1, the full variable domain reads DAMVIQNPRYQVTQFGKPVTLSCSQTLNHNVMYWYQQKSSQAPKLLFHYYDKDFNNEADTPDNFQSRRPNTSFCFLDIRSPGLGDTAMYLCATSRDPGTGYNEQFFGPGTRLTVL.

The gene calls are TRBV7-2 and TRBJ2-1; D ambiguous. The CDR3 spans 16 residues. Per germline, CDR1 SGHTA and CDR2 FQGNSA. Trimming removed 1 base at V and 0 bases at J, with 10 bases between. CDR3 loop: CASSLDMASSYNEQFF. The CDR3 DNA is TGTGCCAGCAGCTTAGATATGGCTAGCTCCTACAATGAGCAGTTCTTC. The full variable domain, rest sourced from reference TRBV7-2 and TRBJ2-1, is GAGVSQSPSNKVTEKGKDVELRCDPISGHTALYWYRQSLGQGLEFLIYFQGNSAPDKSGLPSDRFSAERTGGSVSTLTIQRTQQEDSAVYLCASSLDMASSYNEQFFGPGTRLTVL.

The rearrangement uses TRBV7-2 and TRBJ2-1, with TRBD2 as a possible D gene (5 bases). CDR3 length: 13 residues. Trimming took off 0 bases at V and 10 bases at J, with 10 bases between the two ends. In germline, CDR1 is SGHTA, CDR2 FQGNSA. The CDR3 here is CASSLAPGKEQFF. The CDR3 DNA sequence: TGTGCCAGCAGCTTAGCTCCCGGGAAGGAGCAGTTCTTC.

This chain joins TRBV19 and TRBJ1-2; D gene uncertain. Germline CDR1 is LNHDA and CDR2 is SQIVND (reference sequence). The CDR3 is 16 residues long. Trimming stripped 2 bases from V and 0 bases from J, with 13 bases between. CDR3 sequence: CASSINAGLTNYGYTF. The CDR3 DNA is TGTGCCAGTAGTATAAATGCAGGACTGACTAACTATGGCTACACCTTC.

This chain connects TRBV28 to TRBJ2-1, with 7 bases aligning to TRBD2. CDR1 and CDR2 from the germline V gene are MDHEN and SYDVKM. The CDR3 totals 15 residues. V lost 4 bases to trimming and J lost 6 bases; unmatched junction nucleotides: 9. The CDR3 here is CASSSLRAGINEQFF. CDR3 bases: TGTGCCAGCAGTTCCCTACGAGCGGGGATCAATGAGCAGTTCTTC. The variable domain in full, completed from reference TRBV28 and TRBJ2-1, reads DVKVTQSSRYLVKRTGEKVFLECVQDMDHENMFWYRQDPGLGLRLIYFSYDVKMKEKGDIPEGYSVSREKKERFSLILESASTNQTSMYLCASSSLRAGINEQFFGPGTRLTVL.

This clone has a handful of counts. This chain's CDR3 is CASSLSGGNTGELFF. In DNA form, the CDR3 reads TGTGCCAGCAGCTTATCCGGGGGGAACACCGGGGAGCTGTTTTTT. The chain employs TRBV7-9 and TRBJ2-2; the D gene is possibly TRBD2 (6 bases). Trimming stripped 2 bases from V and 1 base from J, with 8 bases between. Germline CDR1 is SEHNR and CDR2 is FQNEAQ (reference sequence). The CDR3 totals 15 residues. The full variable domain, completed using reference TRBV7-9 and TRBJ2-2, is DTGVSQNPRHKITKRGQNVTFRCDPISEHNRLYWYRQTLGQGPEFLTYFQNEAQLEKSRLLSDRFSAERPKGSFSTLEIQRTEQGDSAMYLCASSLSGGNTGELFFGEGSRLTVL.

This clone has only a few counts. CDR3 residues: CASSLAGGLGETQYF. The CDR3 DNA follows: TGCGCCAGCAGCTTAGCGGGGGGACTTGGAGAGACCCAGTACTTC. The chain couples TRBV5-1 to TRBJ2-5, with 9 bases identical to TRBD2. The CDR3 extends over 15 amino acids. V was clipped by 2 bases and J by 4 bases; unmatched bases: 6. Germline V CDR1 and CDR2: SGHRS, YFSETQ.

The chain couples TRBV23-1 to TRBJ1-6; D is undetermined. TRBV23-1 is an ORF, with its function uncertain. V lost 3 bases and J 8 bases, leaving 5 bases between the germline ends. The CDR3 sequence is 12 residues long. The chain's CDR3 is CASSHPDSPLHF. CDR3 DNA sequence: TGCGCCAGCAGTCATCCGGATTCACCCCTCCACTTT.

This chain's CDR3 is CASSLVQTEAFF. In DNA, the CDR3 is TGTGCCAGCAGCCTAGTGCAGACTGAAGCTTTCTTT. The chain couples TRBV13 to TRBJ1-1, with unresolved D. V was clipped by 5 bases and J by 5 bases, with 9 bases between them. The CDR3 runs to 12 residues. Germline CDR1 reads PRHDT; CDR2 reads FYEKMQ (reference sequence).

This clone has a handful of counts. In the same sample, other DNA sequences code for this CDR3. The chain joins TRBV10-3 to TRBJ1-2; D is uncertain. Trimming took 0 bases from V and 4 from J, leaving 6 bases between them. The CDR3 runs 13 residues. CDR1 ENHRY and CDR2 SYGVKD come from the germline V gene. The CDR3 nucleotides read TGTGCCATCAGTGAGTCTACAGCCTATGGCTACACCTTC. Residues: CAISESTAYGYTF.

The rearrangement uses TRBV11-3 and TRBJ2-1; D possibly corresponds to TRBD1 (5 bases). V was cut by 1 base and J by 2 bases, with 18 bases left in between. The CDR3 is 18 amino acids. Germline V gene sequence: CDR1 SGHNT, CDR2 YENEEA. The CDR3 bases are TGTGCCAGCAGCTTAGGGGGCGAGTTGGAGTGGGCCTACAATGAGCAGTTCTTC. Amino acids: CASSLGGELEWAYNEQFF.

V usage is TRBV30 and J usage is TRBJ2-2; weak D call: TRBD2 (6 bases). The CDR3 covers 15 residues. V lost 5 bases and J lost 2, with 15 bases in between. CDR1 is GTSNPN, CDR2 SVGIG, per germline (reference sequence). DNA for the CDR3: TGTGCCTGGGTTTGGGGGGAGCCCAACACCGGGGAGCTGTTTTTT. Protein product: CAWVWGEPNTGELFF.

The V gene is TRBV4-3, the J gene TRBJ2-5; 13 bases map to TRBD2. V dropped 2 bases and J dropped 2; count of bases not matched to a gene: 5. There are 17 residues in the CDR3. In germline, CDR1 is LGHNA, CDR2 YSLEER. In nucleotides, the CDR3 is TGCGCCAGCAGCCAAAGAGAACTAGCGGGAGGGCAAGAGACCCAGTACTTC. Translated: CASSQRELAGGQETQYF.

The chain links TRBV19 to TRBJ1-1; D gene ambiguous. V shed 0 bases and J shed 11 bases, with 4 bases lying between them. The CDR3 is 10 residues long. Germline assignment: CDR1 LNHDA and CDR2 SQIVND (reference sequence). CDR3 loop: CASSIDRAFF. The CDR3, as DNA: TGTGCCAGTAGTATAGACCGGGCTTTCTTT.

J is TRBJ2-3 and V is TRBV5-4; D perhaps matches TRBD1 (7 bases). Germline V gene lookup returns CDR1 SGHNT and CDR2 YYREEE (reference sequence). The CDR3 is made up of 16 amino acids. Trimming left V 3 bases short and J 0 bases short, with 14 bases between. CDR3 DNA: TGTGCCAGCAGCTCTAACAGGGGAGGTAGCACAGATACGCAGTATTTT. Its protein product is CASSSNRGGSTDTQYF.